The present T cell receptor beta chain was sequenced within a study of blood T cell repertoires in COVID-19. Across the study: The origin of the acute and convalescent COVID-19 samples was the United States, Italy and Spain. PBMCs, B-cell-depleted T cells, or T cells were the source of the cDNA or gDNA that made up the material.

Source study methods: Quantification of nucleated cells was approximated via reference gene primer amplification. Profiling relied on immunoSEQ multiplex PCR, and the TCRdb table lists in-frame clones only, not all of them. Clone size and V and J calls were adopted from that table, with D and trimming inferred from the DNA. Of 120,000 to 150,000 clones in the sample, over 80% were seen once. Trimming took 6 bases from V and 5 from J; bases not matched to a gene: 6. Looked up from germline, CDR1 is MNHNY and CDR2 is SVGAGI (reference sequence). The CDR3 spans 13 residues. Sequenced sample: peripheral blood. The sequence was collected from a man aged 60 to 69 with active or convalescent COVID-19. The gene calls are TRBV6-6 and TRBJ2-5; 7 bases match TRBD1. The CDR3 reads CASRDRFLETQYF. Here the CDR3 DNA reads TGTGCCAGCAGGGACAGGTTCCTGGAGACCCAGTACTTC.